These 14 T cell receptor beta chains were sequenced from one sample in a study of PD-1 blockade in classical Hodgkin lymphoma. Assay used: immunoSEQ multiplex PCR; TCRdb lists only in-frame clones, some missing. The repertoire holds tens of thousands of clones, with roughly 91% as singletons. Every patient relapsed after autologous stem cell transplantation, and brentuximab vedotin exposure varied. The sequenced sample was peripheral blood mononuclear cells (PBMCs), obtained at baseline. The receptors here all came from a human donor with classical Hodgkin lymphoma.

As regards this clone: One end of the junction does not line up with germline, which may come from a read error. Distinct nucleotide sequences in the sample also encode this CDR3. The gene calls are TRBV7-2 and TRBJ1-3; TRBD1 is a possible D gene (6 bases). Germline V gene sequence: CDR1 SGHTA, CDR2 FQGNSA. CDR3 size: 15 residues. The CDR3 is CASSLVTGPGNTIYF. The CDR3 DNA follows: TGTGCTAGCAGCTTAGTCACAGGGCCTGGAAACACCATATATTTT.

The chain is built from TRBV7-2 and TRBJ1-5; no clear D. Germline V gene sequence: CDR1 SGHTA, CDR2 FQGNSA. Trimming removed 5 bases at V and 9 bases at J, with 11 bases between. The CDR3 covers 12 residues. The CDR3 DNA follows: TGTGCCAGCAGCCGATTGGGTCGGCCCCAGCATTTT. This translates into CASSRLGRPQHF.

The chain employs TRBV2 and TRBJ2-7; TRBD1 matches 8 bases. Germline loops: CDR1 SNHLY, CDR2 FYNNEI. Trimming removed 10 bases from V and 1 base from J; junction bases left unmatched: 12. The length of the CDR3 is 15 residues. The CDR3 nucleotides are TGTGCCACGGGGGACAGGCGAGGACCTTCCTACGAGCAGTACTTC. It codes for CATGDRRGPSYEQYF.

The DNA for the CDR3 is TGTGCCACCAGCAAAGGGCCGGATAGCTCCTACGAGCAGTACTTC. This translates into CATSKGPDSSYEQYF. J is TRBJ2-7 and V is TRBV15; D not certain. Trimming stripped 4 bases from V and 0 bases from J, with 13 bases between. The CDR3 spans 15 residues. Germline V gives CDR1 LNHNV, CDR2 YYDKDF (reference sequence).

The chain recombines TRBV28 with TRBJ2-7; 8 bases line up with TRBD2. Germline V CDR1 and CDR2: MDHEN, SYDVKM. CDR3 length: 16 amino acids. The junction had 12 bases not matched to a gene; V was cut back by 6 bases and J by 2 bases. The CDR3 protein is CASSPHSGKGPYEQYF. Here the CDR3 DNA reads TGTGCCAGCAGCCCACATAGCGGGAAGGGACCCTACGAGCAGTACTTC.

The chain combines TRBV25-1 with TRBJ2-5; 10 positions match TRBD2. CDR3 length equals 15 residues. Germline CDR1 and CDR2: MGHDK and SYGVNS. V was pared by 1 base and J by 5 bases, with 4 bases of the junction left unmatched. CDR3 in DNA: TGTGCCAGCAGTGAATTTGGAGCGGGGGGGGAGACCCAGTACTTC. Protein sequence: CASSEFGAGGETQYF.

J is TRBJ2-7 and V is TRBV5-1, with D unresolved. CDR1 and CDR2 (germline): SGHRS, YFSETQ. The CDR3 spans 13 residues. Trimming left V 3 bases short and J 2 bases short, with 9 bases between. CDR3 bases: TGCGCCAGCAGCTCCCAGGTAACCTACGAGCAGTACTTC. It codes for CASSSQVTYEQYF.

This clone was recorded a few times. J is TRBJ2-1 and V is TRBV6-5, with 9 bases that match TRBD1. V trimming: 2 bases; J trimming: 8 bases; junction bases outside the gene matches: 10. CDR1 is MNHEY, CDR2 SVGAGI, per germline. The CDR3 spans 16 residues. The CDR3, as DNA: TGTGCCAGCAGTTACAGTCCGGACAGGGGCTGGGATGAGCAGTTCTTC. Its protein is CASSYSPDRGWDEQFF.

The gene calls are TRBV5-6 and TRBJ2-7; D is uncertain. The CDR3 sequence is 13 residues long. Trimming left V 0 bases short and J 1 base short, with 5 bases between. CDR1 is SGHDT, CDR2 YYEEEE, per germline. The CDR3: CASSLVGSYEQYF. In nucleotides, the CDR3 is TGTGCCAGCAGCTTGGTGGGGTCCTACGAGCAGTACTTC.

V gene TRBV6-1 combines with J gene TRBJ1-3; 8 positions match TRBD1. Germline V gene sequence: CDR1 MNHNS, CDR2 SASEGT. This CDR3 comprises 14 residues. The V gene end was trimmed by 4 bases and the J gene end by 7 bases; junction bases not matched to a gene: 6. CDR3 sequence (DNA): TGTGCCAGCAGTGGAGGGACAGGCGGGAACACCATATATTTT. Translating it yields CASSGGTGGNTIYF.

CDR3 nucleotides: TGTGCCAGCAGTTTGGGCAGTACCTACGAGCAGTACTTC. Its translation: CASSLGSTYEQYF. This chain links TRBV28 with TRBJ2-7; D ambiguous. V was shortened by 3 bases and J by 2 bases, with 8 bases between the two germline ends. The CDR3 has 13 residues. The V gene's germline CDR1 is MDHEN and CDR2 SYDVKM.

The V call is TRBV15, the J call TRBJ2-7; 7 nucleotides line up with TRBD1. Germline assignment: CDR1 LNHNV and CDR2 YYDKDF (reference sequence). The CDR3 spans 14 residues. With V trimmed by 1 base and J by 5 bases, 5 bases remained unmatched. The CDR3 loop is CATSRGQGTDEQYF. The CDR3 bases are TGTGCCACCAGCAGAGGACAGGGAACGGACGAGCAGTACTTC. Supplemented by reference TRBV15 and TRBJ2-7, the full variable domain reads DAMVIQNPRYQVTQFGKPVTLSCSQTLNHNVMYWYQQKSSQAPKLLFHYYDKDFNNEADTPDNFQSRRPNTSFCFLDIRSPGLGDTAMYLCATSRGQGTDEQYFGPGTRLTVT.

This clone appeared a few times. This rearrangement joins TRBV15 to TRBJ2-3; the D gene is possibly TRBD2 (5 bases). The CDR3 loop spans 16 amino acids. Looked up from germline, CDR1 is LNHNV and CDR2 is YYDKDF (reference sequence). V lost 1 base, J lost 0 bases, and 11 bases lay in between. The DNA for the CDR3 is TGTGCCACCAGCAGAGTTAGCGAGCGAAGCACAGATACGCAGTATTTT. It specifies CATSRVSERSTDTQYF.

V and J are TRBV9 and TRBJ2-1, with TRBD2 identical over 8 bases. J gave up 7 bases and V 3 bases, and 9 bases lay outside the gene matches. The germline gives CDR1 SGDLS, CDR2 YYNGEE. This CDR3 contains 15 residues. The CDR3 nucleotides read TGTGCCAGCAGCGAACGGGAGGGCCTCCTGAATGAGCAGTTCTTC. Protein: CASSEREGLLNEQFF. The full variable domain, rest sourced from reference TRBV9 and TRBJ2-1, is DSGVTQTPKHLITATGQRVTLRCSPRSGDLSVYWYQQSLDQGLQFLIQYYNGEERAKGNILERFSAQQFPDLHSELNLSSLELGDSALYFCASSEREGLLNEQFFGPGTRLTVL.